A single sample gave rise to the 29 T cell receptor beta chains below, sequenced in a study of radiotherapy plus CTLA-4 blockade in lung cancer. Sequenced by immunoSEQ multiplex PCR; TCRdb stores in-frame clones only, minus some. The sample yields approximately 60,000 clones, about 80% seen once. This specimen was peripheral blood, taken from a patient treated with radiotherapy plus ipilimumab. The receptors originated from a human donor with non-small cell lung cancer who had a complete response to radiotherapy plus ipilimumab.

This clone was picked up a small number of times. This sequence joins TRBV5-1 and TRBJ1-1, with 7 bases matching TRBD1. The length of the CDR3 is 16 residues. Looked up from germline, CDR1 is SGHRS and CDR2 is YFSETQ. The trim removed 4 bases at V and 0 bases at J, leaving 9 bases unmatched. CDR3 sequence: CASSIGTDGLNTEAFF. Here the CDR3 DNA reads TGCGCCAGCAGCATTGGGACAGATGGTTTGAACACTGAAGCTTTCTTT. Full variable domain (rest looked up from reference TRBV5-1 and TRBJ1-1): KAGVTQTPRYLIKTRGQQVTLSCSPISGHRSVSWYQQTPGQGLQFLFEYFSETQRNKGNFPGRFSGRQFSNSRSEMNVSTLELGDSALYLCASSIGTDGLNTEAFFGQGTRLTVV.

This clone was seen a handful of times. The V and J genes are TRBV7-8 and TRBJ1-5, with no clear D. This CDR3 is 14 amino acids long. Germline loops: CDR1 SGHVS, CDR2 FQNEAQ. Trimming pared 1 base from V and 4 bases from J, leaving 8 bases between. CDR3 sequence reads: CASSLEMDNQPQHF. Written as DNA, the CDR3 is TGTGCCAGCAGCTTAGAAATGGATAATCAGCCCCAGCATTTT.

The chain links TRBV6-1 to TRBJ2-3; the D gene is possibly TRBD1 (5 bases). V was cut by 2 bases and J by 1 base, with 10 bases left in between. Germline CDR1 is MNHNS and CDR2 is SASEGT. The CDR3 is 15 residues long. The CDR3 bases are TGTGCCAGCAGTGAACAGGGATCGGGCACAGATACGCAGTATTTT. Translated: CASSEQGSGTDTQYF.

The rearrangement joins TRBV11-2 to TRBJ2-5, with TRBD1 matching 10 bases. V was pared by 1 base and J by 2 bases, with 10 bases of the junction left unmatched. The CDR3 is made up of 18 amino acids. The V gene's germline CDR1 is SGHAT and CDR2 FQNNGV. The CDR3, as DNA: TGTGCCAGCAGCTTAGGGGACAGGGGCCCTACCCTTCAAGAGACCCAGTACTTC. Protein product: CASSLGDRGPTLQETQYF.

This clone was seen a single time. The chain combines TRBV5-6 with TRBJ2-2; D might be TRBD1 (5 bases). V was trimmed by 0 bases and J by 3 bases, leaving 12 bases between them. The CDR3 is 16 amino acids. Germline V gene data show CDR1 as SGHDT and CDR2 as YYEEEE. In DNA, the CDR3 is TGTGCCAGCAGCTTGGTAGCAGGGTGGGACACCGGGGAGCTGTTTTTT. It encodes CASSLVAGWDTGELFF. Complete variable domain (other parts from reference TRBV5-6 and TRBJ2-2): DAGVTQSPTHLIKTRGQQVTLRCSPKSGHDTVSWYQQALGQGPQFIFQYYEEEERQRGNFPDRFSGHQFPNYSSELNVNALLLGDSALYLCASSLVAGWDTGELFFGEGSRLTVL.

The chain is built from TRBV5-4 and TRBJ2-3; TRBD2 aligns across 7 bases. The V gene end was trimmed by 0 bases and the J gene end by 8 bases; junction bases not matched to a gene: 15. Germline values: CDR1 SGHNT, CDR2 YYREEE (reference sequence). This CDR3 is 17 amino acids long. The CDR3 DNA sequence: TGTGCCAGCAGCTTGGCCGGCGGCGGGGGTACCTCAGGTACGCAGTATTTT. Its protein product is CASSLAGGGGTSGTQYF. The variable domain in full, with the rest retrieved from reference TRBV5-4 and TRBJ2-3, is ETGVTQSPTHLIKTRGQQVTLRCSSQSGHNTVSWYQQALGQGPQFIFQYYREEENGRGNFPPRFSGLQFPNYSSELNVNALELDDSALYLCASSLAGGGGTSGTQYFGPGTRLTVL.

This clone was counted only a few times. This chain links TRBV29-1 with TRBJ1-2; tentatively, D is TRBD1 (6 bases). Trimming took 7 bases from V and 1 from J, leaving 13 bases between them. The CDR3 is 13 residues long. Germline values: CDR1 SQVTM, CDR2 ANQGSEA. DNA for the CDR3: TGCAGCGCATGGGACATCTATAACTATGGCTACACCTTC. It yields the protein CSAWDIYNYGYTF.

V is TRBV7-2 and J is TRBJ1-1; D gene uncertain. Germline CDR1 SGHTA, CDR2 FQGNSA. The CDR3 has 17 amino acids. Trimming shortened V by 1 base and J by 6 bases, and 21 bases separated the two germline ends. The CDR3 here is CASSLGPLGLRRAEAFF. The CDR3 DNA reads as TGTGCCAGCAGCTTAGGTCCCCTAGGACTGCGACGGGCTGAAGCTTTCTTT.

This rearrangement joins TRBV19 to TRBJ2-2; possible D gene TRBD2, 5 bases. Trimming took off 5 bases at V and 6 bases at J, with 10 bases between the two ends. The CDR3 contains 13 residues. Looked up from germline, CDR1 is LNHDA and CDR2 is SQIVND (reference sequence). CDR3 sequence reads: CASSREGAGELFF. The CDR3 DNA sequence: TGTGCCAGTAGTCGTGAGGGTGCCGGGGAGCTGTTTTTT.

The chain links TRBV5-4 to TRBJ2-1, with D perhaps matching TRBD2 (5 bases). This CDR3 has 14 amino acids. V was clipped by 2 bases and J by 1 base, with 7 bases between them. Germline V gene sequence: CDR1 SGHNT, CDR2 YYREEE (reference sequence). The CDR3 loop reads CASSFRGSYNEQFF. CDR3 sequence (DNA): TGTGCCAGCAGCTTCCGGGGATCCTACAATGAGCAGTTCTTC. Complete variable domain (other parts from reference TRBV5-4 and TRBJ2-1): ETGVTQSPTHLIKTRGQQVTLRCSSQSGHNTVSWYQQALGQGPQFIFQYYREEENGRGNFPPRFSGLQFPNYSSELNVNALELDDSALYLCASSFRGSYNEQFFGPGTRLTVL.

The V gene is TRBV11-2, the J gene TRBJ2-1, with a tentative D call TRBD2 (6 bases). This CDR3 is 15 amino acids long. The V gene's germline CDR1 is SGHAT and CDR2 FQNNGV. V dropped 5 bases and J dropped 9 bases, with 20 bases sitting between them. CDR3 coding DNA: TGTGCCAGCAGCAACGTTCGGGGCGGGGTGGGTGAGCAGTTCTTC. Its translation is CASSNVRGGVGEQFF.

The genes are TRBV11-2 and TRBJ1-2, with D perhaps matching TRBD1 (5 bases). Per the germline V gene, CDR1 is SGHAT and CDR2 is FQNNGV. CDR3 length: 18 amino acids. V gave up 0 bases and J gave up 4 bases, with 21 bases separating them. This CDR3 reads CASSLDPPGRGSGYGYTF. The CDR3 DNA sequence: TGTGCCAGCAGCTTAGATCCTCCGGGGAGGGGATCCGGCTATGGCTACACCTTC.

This clone showed up just a few times. The V gene is TRBV12-5, the J gene TRBJ2-7, with D perhaps matching TRBD1 (5 bases). CDR1 LGHNT and CDR2 FRNRAP come from the germline V gene. V was shortened by 5 bases and J by 0 bases, with 11 bases between the two germline ends. The CDR3 extends over 14 amino acids. CDR3 in amino acids: CASGPDTSSYEQYF. The DNA of the CDR3 is TGTGCTAGTGGTCCGGACACCTCCTCCTACGAGCAGTACTTC.

The DNA of the CDR3 is TGTGCCAGCAGCTTCAGTGATACGCAGTATTTT. It translates to CASSFSDTQYF. The rearrangement links TRBV7-9 to TRBJ2-3; D unresolved. The CDR3 covers 11 residues. Germline V lookup: CDR1 SEHNR, CDR2 FQNEAQ (reference sequence). Trimming pared 3 bases from V and 6 bases from J, leaving 4 bases between.

The chain joins TRBV21-1 to TRBJ1-6. TRBV21-1 is a pseudogene locus. The length of the CDR3 is 12 residues. The chain's CDR3 is CASSNRRDSLHF. The CDR3 DNA reads as TGTGCCAGCAGCAACAGGAGGGACTCCCTCCACTTT.

The chain recombines TRBV27 with TRBJ1-6; 7 bases line up with TRBD1. The germline gives CDR1 MNHEY, CDR2 SMNVEV (reference sequence). This CDR3 has 14 amino acids. V lost 5 bases to trimming and J lost 6 bases; unmatched junction nucleotides: 4. The CDR3 reads CASSLRDSNSPLHF. The DNA for the CDR3 is TGTGCCAGCAGTCTCCGGGACAGTAATTCACCCCTCCACTTT.

The chain carries TRBV7-9 and TRBJ2-3, with unresolved D. V was pared by 5 bases and J by 4 bases, with 10 bases between. The CDR3 is made up of 13 amino acids. CDR1 and CDR2 from the germline V gene are SEHNR and FQNEAQ (reference sequence). The CDR3 nucleotides read TGTGCCAGCAGCCCGGCCCTCCCAGATACGCAGTATTTT. It translates to CASSPALPDTQYF.

As to this clone: A junction boundary mismatches the germline segment, possibly from a read error. This sequence joins TRBV30 and TRBJ1-6; tentative D call: TRBD1 (5 bases). The CDR3 runs to 11 residues. Germline assignment: CDR1 GTSNPN and CDR2 SVGIG (reference sequence). CDR3 coding DNA: TGTGCCTGGAGTCTTATTGGGGCCCCGATGTTT. Protein: CAWSLIGAPMF.

In this sample, this clone turned up a few times. The rearrangement joins TRBV11-2 to TRBJ2-1; D may correspond to TRBD1 or TRBD2 (5 bases each). Deletions cut 4 bases from V and 8 bases from J, with 12 bases between. Germline loops: CDR1 SGHAT, CDR2 FQNNGV. The CDR3 is 13 amino acids. CDR3 in DNA: TGTGCCAGCAGCTCCTCTGAGGGGTATGAGCAGTTCTTC. It yields the protein CASSSSEGYEQFF.

The CDR3 bases are TGTGCCAGCAGTTACCCTAGCGGGGGAGGGCCCGGGGAGCTGTTTTTT. This translates into CASSYPSGGGPGELFF. The chain recombines TRBV6-5 with TRBJ2-2; 10 nucleotides match TRBD2. In germline, CDR1 is MNHEY, CDR2 SVGAGI. There are 16 residues in the CDR3. V gave up 2 bases and J gave up 6 bases; unmatched junction bases: 6.

This clone has a single count. The chain uses TRBV18 and TRBJ2-5; 10 bases align to TRBD2. CDR1 and CDR2 (germline): KGHSH, LQKENI. The CDR3 is made up of 15 amino acids. The V segment lost 0 bases and the J segment 4 bases; nucleotides outside the gene matches: 2. The CDR3 reads CASSPPASGGETQYF. The CDR3, as DNA: TGTGCCAGCTCACCACCGGCTAGCGGGGGAGAGACCCAGTACTTC.

V and J are TRBV6-5 and TRBJ1-5, with TRBD1 matching 7 bases. Trimming took 5 bases from V and 0 from J; bases not matched to a gene: 4. Germline V CDR1 and CDR2: MNHEY, SVGAGI. The CDR3 runs 15 residues. The CDR3 sequence: CASSNRGLSNQPQHF. CDR3 bases: TGTGCCAGCAGTAACAGGGGACTTAGCAATCAGCCCCAGCATTTT.

This rearrangement joins TRBV18 to TRBJ1-5, with D tentatively TRBD1 (5 bases). V was trimmed by 4 bases and J by 5 bases, leaving 15 bases between them. The germline CDR1 and CDR2 sequences are KGHSH and LQKENI. CDR3 length: 15 residues. The CDR3 reads CASSLTAGRDQPQHF. CDR3 nucleotide sequence: TGTGCCAGCTCACTGACAGCTGGGCGGGATCAGCCCCAGCATTTT.

This clone has only a few counts. The chain links TRBV7-9 to TRBJ1-2; TRBD1 agrees at 7 bases. Trimming cost V 5 bases and J 4 bases; bases outside gene matches: 10. The CDR3 covers 15 residues. Germline assignment: CDR1 SEHNR and CDR2 FQNEAQ (reference sequence). The CDR3 protein is CASSLSRTGPYGYTF. CDR3 bases: TGTGCCAGCAGCCTCTCCCGGACAGGCCCCTATGGCTACACCTTC.

A few counts support this clone. The genes are TRBV6-1 and TRBJ2-7, with D possibly called TRBD1 or TRBD2 (5 bases each). The germline gives CDR1 MNHNS, CDR2 SASEGT. Trimming took 6 bases from V and 0 from J, leaving 12 bases between them. This CDR3 region has 14 residues. The CDR3 reads CASRRDGSSYEQYF. The CDR3 DNA sequence: TGTGCCAGCAGGAGGGACGGCAGCTCCTACGAGCAGTACTTC.

V is TRBV18 and J is TRBJ2-3; the D gene is possibly TRBD2 (6 bases). With 5 bases removed from V and 6 bases from J, the gap between germline ends came to 9 bases. The CDR3 is 12 amino acids. Germline CDR1 KGHSH, CDR2 LQKENI. CDR3 sequence: CASSYGGDTQYF. The CDR3 nucleotides read TGTGCCAGCTCATATGGAGGGGATACGCAGTATTTT. Based on the CDR3 plus reference TRBV18 and TRBJ2-3, the full variable domain is NAGVMQNPRHLVRRRGQEARLRCSPMKGHSHVYWYRQLPEEGLKFMVYLQKENIIDESGMPKERFSAEFPKEGPSILRIQQVVRGDSAAYFCASSYGGDTQYFGPGTRLTVL.

The chain recombines TRBV10-1 with TRBJ2-2; either TRBD1 or TRBD2 may fit D (5 bases each). The ends were cut back, 5 bases at V and 2 bases at J, with 9 bases in the middle. Germline values: CDR1 WNHNN, CDR2 SYGVQD (reference sequence). The CDR3 has 14 residues. CDR3 amino acids: CASSRDGNTGELFF. The CDR3 bases are TGCGCCAGCAGTAGGGACGGCAACACCGGGGAGCTGTTTTTT.

The rearrangement links TRBV6-1 to TRBJ1-4; TRBD1 agrees at 7 bases. Trimming at V came to 7 bases and at J to 3 bases, leaving 8 bases not matched to a gene. The CDR3 totals 15 residues. Per the germline V gene, CDR1 is MNHNS and CDR2 is SASEGT. This CDR3 is CASTRTGVANEKLFF. Here the CDR3 DNA reads TGTGCCAGCACAAGAACAGGGGTTGCTAATGAAAAACTGTTTTTT.

The chain carries TRBV29-1 and TRBJ1-1; TRBD1 matches 7 bases. This CDR3 region has 13 residues. V gave up 3 bases and J gave up 5 bases; unmatched junction bases: 6. Germline V lookup: CDR1 SQVTM, CDR2 ANQGSEA. The DNA of the CDR3 is TGCAGCGTTGAGGCAGGGGGGAGAACTGAAGCTTTCTTT. Translated: CSVEAGGRTEAFF.